This TCR beta chain was observed in a study of cytomegalovirus exposure and HLA in healthy donors. Study findings and constraints: The listing of 150 to 200 TCR beta chains classed them as cytomegalovirus-associated. Despite most TCR sequences being rare, some public TCRs occurred in many donors.

Among the 110 or so subjects of the validation cohort, separate from the roughly 730-subject first cohort, were the donors. This CDR3 spans 11 amino acids. The V end lost 4 bases, the J end lost 6 bases, and 10 bases lay between the germline ends. Germline values: CDR1 GTSNPN, CDR2 SVGIG (reference sequence). Concerning this clone itself: The antigen remains undetermined.

TCRdb keeps only in-frame clones here, not all; method: immunoSEQ multiplex PCR. Among a few hundred thousand clones, roughly 88% were seen once, and the ten largest hold over 2.5%. Sequencing was carried out using PBMCs. This TCR came from a woman aged 18-29 years in good health and CMV-seronegative. The gene calls are TRBV30 and TRBJ2-7; D is possibly TRBD1 (6 bases). The CDR3 nucleotides are TGTGCCTGGAACAGGGATCGCGAGCAGTACTTC. Protein sequence: CAWNRDREQYF.